This paragraph reports one T cell receptor beta chain. Its antigen target is currently unknown. Per-base qualities were not stored, and no clone one base away is much larger. The CDR3 spans 13 residues, from the cysteine through the phenylalanine. The read is trimmed to its CDR3 DNA, 39 bases read in frame from base 1. This sample stems from a study of T-cell reconstitution after alpha-beta-depleted transplantation in children (dated by TCRdb to 2016 to 2017). In terms of the full investigation: Using TCR repertoire profiling, the study quantitatively followed how T-cell immune reconstitution unfolded in children after TCRalphabeta/CD19-depleted allogeneic hematopoietic cell transplantation.

Library preparation employed PCR. These reads were obtained on an Illumina HiSeq 2500. TCR library preparation used molecular barcoding, with unique molecular identifiers applied to normalize quantification of the TCRbeta repertoire. Using fastp trimming at Q25 and MiXCR clonotype assembly, TCRdb reanalyzed the public sequencing data and kept in-frame beta chains. When rows share a CDR3 protein, they turn into one entry using the most common DNA and genes. The sample table records hundreds of thousands of distinct CDR3 sequences; around 17% of these occur just once. Clones ranked in the top ten supply 3% to 3.5% of the sample.

The chain links TRBV12-2 with TRBJ1-5. TRBV12-2 is classified as a pseudogene. The clonotype originates from a human donor who donated a stem cell graft to a child with acute lymphoblastic leukemia. Material: PBMCs from the stem cell graft donor, obtained from the stem cell graft. The DNA reads TGTGCAAGTCGCTTACCGGGACGCTGGCCCCAGCATTTT. This encodes CASRLPGRWPQHF.